The next 13 T cell receptor beta chains were all read from a single sample in a study of blood T cell repertoires in COVID-19 (dated by TCRdb to about 2020). The library was produced with the immunoSEQ multiplex PCR assay. In its TCRdb copy, this immuneACCESS table keeps in-frame sequences only and misses some clones. Where compared with another copy, unresolved V genes explain less than half of these, and the others have no known cause. In all, the sample holds 150,000 to 200,000 clones, and approximately 79% of those were seen once. The top ten clonotypes cover approximately 15% of the sample. Sequenced: peripheral blood. All receptors derive from a man aged 55 to 70 with active or convalescent COVID-19.

CDR3: CASIPPGQRSNEQFF. The CDR3 DNA reads as TGTGCCAGCATTCCCCCGGGACAGAGGTCCAATGAGCAGTTCTTC. V usage is TRBV2 and J usage is TRBJ2-1; 7 positions match TRBD1. The CDR3 totals 15 residues. Germline CDR1 SNHLY, CDR2 FYNNEI. With V trimmed by 7 bases and J by 6 bases, 12 bases remained unmatched.

In this sample, this clone turned up a few times. The V and J genes are TRBV2 and TRBJ2-1; 7 positions match TRBD2. The CDR3 sequence is 13 residues long. The germline gives CDR1 SNHLY, CDR2 FYNNEI. Losses at the gene ends were 8 bases for V and 4 bases for J; bases not matched to a gene: 5. This CDR3 is CASGLERYNEQFF. The DNA for the CDR3 is TGTGCCAGCGGACTAGAGCGATACAATGAGCAGTTCTTC.

This clone was seen once. V is TRBV27 and J is TRBJ2-7; 7 bases line up with TRBD1. Germline V lookup: CDR1 MNHEY, CDR2 SMNVEV (reference sequence). V was pared by 5 bases and J by 2 bases, with 6 bases of the junction left unmatched. CDR3 size: 14 residues. As DNA, the CDR3 is TGTGCCAGCAGTCTTACGGGACAGACCTACGAGCAGTACTTC. It codes for CASSLTGQTYEQYF.

CDR3 bases: TGTGCCAGCAGCCCCCGCGGGAGGGCCGGGACTAATGAAAAACTGTTTTTT. Translating it yields CASSPRGRAGTNEKLFF. The genes are TRBV4-2 and TRBJ1-4; D is unresolved. Trimming pared 4 bases from V and 2 bases from J, leaving 17 bases between. The V gene's germline CDR1 is LGHNA and CDR2 YNFKEQ. The CDR3 has 17 amino acids.

This chain links TRBV7-3 with TRBJ2-2, with 9 bases fitting TRBD2. This CDR3 is 17 amino acids long. V was pared by 4 bases and J by 3 bases, with 9 bases of the junction left unmatched. Germline V gene data show CDR1 as SGHTA and CDR2 as FQGTGA. The CDR3 nucleotides are TGTGCCAGCAGCTCTGCGGGAGGGCCAATGGACACCGGGGAGCTGTTTTTT. Translated, it gives CASSSAGGPMDTGELFF.

The chain has TRBV9 and TRBJ2-2; no definite D call. V was pared by 3 bases and J by 4 bases, with 13 bases between. CDR1 is SGDLS and CDR2 is YYNGEE in the germline V gene. The CDR3 runs to 15 residues. In DNA, the CDR3 is TGTGCCAGCAGCGCGGTCAACTCGGGCACCGGGGAGCTGTTTTTT. Translation: CASSAVNSGTGELFF.

The chain is built from TRBV7-9 and TRBJ1-1, with D tentatively TRBD1 (6 bases). CDR1 is SEHNR and CDR2 is FQNEAQ in the germline V gene (reference sequence). Between the trimmed V and J ends, which lost 5 bases and 5 bases, there was a span of 18 bases. This CDR3 spans 15 amino acids. CDR3 bases: TGTGCCAGCAGCCTGCACCAGGGGAGAAAGACTGAAGCTTTCTTT. Translated: CASSLHQGRKTEAFF.

The chain employs TRBV19 and TRBJ2-2, with 13 positions matching TRBD2. J was trimmed by 5 bases and V by 5 bases; bases with no gene match: 8. This CDR3 has 17 amino acids. Germline V lookup: CDR1 LNHDA, CDR2 SQIVND (reference sequence). Here the CDR3 reads CASSGPGLAGRTGELFF. In nucleotides, the CDR3 is TGTGCCAGTAGTGGGCCGGGACTAGCGGGAAGGACCGGGGAGCTGTTTTTT.

The chain employs TRBV28 and TRBJ2-5; 9 nucleotides line up with TRBD1. With 6 bases clipped from V and 3 bases from J, the junction kept 5 bases outside the gene matches. The length of the CDR3 is 14 residues. Per the germline V gene, CDR1 is MDHEN and CDR2 is SYDVKM. The CDR3 sequence: CASRRDRGEETQYF. The CDR3 DNA sequence: TGTGCCAGCAGAAGAGACAGGGGGGAAGAGACCCAGTACTTC.

This chain joins TRBV7-2 and TRBJ1-2; a weak D match, TRBD1 (6 bases). CDR1 and CDR2 from the germline V gene are SGHTA and FQGNSA. This CDR3 is built from 15 residues. Trimming left V 5 bases short and J 4 bases short, with 17 bases between. The CDR3 loop is CASSPRSGESYGYTF. In DNA, the CDR3 is TGTGCCAGCAGCCCCAGATCAGGGGAGTCCTATGGCTACACCTTC. The variable domain in full, with the rest retrieved from reference TRBV7-2 and TRBJ1-2, is GAGVSQSPSNKVTEKGKDVELRCDPISGHTALYWYRQSLGQGLEFLIYFQGNSAPDKSGLPSDRFSAERTGGSVSTLTIQRTQQEDSAVYLCASSPRSGESYGYTFGSGTRLTVV.

The CDR3: CASTHMGLEQFF. In DNA, the CDR3 is TGTGCCAGCACCCACATGGGACTTGAGCAGTTCTTC. The chain carries TRBV28 and TRBJ2-1, with a tentative D call TRBD2 (6 bases). Germline values: CDR1 MDHEN, CDR2 SYDVKM. The length of the CDR3 is 12 residues. The V and J ends lost 7 bases and 9 bases respectively, with 13 bases between them. Supplemented by reference TRBV28 and TRBJ2-1, the full variable domain reads DVKVTQSSRYLVKRTGEKVFLECVQDMDHENMFWYRQDPGLGLRLIYFSYDVKMKEKGDIPEGYSVSREKKERFSLILESASTNQTSMYLCASTHMGLEQFFGPGTRLTVL.

The chain carries TRBV6-5 and TRBJ2-7; D is perhaps TRBD2 (5 bases). Germline loops: CDR1 MNHEY, CDR2 SVGAGI. The CDR3 sequence is 15 residues long. V lost 2 bases, J lost 0 bases, and 11 bases lay in between. The chain's CDR3 is CASSYLKEGSYEQYF. As DNA, the CDR3 is TGTGCCAGCAGTTACCTTAAAGAGGGCTCCTACGAGCAGTACTTC.

The chain has TRBV4-2 and TRBJ2-2; 10 bases fit TRBD2. The CDR3 length is 15 residues. Germline CDR1 LGHNA, CDR2 YNFKEQ. V lost 3 bases, J lost 5 bases, and 3 bases stayed unmatched. CDR3 loop: CASSQSGRGTGELFF. CDR3 nucleotide sequence: TGTGCCAGCAGCCAGAGCGGGAGGGGTACCGGGGAGCTGTTTTTT.